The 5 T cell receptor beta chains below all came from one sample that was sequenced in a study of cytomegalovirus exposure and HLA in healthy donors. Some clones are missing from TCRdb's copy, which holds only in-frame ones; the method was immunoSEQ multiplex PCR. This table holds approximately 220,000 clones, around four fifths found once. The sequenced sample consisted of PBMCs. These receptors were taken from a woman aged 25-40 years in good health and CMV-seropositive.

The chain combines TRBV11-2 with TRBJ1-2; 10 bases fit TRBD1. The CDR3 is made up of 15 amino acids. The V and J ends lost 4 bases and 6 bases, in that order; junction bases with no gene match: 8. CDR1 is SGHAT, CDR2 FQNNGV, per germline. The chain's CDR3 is CASSYLGTGADGYTF. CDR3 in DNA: TGTGCCAGCAGCTACTTAGGGACAGGGGCGGATGGCTACACCTTC.

The CDR3 sequence is CASSTNRFHDTEAFF. In nucleotides, the CDR3 is TGTGCCAGTAGTACCAACAGGTTCCATGACACTGAAGCTTTCTTT. V and J are TRBV19 and TRBJ1-1; tentative D call: TRBD1 (5 bases). CDR1 is LNHDA, CDR2 SQIVND, per germline (reference sequence). The CDR3 has 15 amino acids. V lost 4 bases and J 3 bases, leaving 15 bases between the germline ends.

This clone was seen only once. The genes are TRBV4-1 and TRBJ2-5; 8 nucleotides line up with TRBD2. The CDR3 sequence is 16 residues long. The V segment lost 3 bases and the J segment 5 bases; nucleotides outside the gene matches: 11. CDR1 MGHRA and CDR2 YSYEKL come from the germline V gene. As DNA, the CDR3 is TGCGCCAGCAGCCAGGGAGAGGGGCGCGGGAGGGAGACCCAGTACTTC. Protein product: CASSQGEGRGRETQYF.

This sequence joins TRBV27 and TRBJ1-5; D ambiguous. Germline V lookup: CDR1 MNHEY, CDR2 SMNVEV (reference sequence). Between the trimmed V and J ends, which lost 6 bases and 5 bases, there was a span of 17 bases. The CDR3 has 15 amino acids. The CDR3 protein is CASRGGVGDYQPQHF. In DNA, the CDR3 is TGTGCCAGCAGGGGAGGAGTCGGCGACTATCAGCCCCAGCATTTT.

The DNA of the CDR3 is TGTGCCAGCAGCCGAGGGGGGACCTACGAGCAGTACTTC. It encodes CASSRGGTYEQYF. The chain is built from TRBV7-9 and TRBJ2-7, with D perhaps assigned TRBD1 or TRBD2 (6 bases each). The CDR3 is 13 amino acids. The germline V gene has CDR1 SEHNR and CDR2 FQNEAQ (reference sequence). Between the trimmed V and J ends, which lost 5 bases and 2 bases, there was a span of 10 bases.